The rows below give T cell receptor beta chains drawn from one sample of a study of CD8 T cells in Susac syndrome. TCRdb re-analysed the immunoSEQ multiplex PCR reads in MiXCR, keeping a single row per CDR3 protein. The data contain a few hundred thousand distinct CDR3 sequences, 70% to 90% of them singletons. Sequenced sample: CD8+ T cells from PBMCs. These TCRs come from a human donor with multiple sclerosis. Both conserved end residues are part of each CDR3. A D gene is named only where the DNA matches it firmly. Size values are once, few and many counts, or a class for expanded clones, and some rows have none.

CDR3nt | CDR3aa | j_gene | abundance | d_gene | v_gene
TGTGCCAGCAGTTTACGTAGAGGGACTGGAAACACCATATATTTT | CASSLRRGTGNTIYF | TRBJ1-3 | . | . | TRBV28
TGTGCCAGCTCACCGGGGAGGGCAGAGTCCTACAATGAGCAGTTCTTC | CASSPGRAESYNEQFF | TRBJ2-1 | . | TRBD2 | TRBV18
TGTGCCTGGAGTCTCGCCCGGTTCACCTACGAGCAGTACTTC | CAWSLARFTYEQYF | TRBJ2-7 | . | . | TRBV30
TGTGCCAGCAGTCGTCGCGGGAGGGCTGGGGATGAGCAGTTCTTC | CASSRRGRAGDEQFF | TRBJ2-1 | . | TRBD2 | TRBV2
TGTGCCAGCGGAAAAGCAGGTCGGAACTACGAGCAGTACTTC | CASGKAGRNYEQYF | TRBJ2-7 | . | . | TRBV14
TGTGCCAGCAGCCAAGATTCCTTATTGACTAGCGGGTTCTACAATGAGCAGTTCTTC | CASSQDSLLTSGFYNEQFF | TRBJ2-1 | . | TRBD2 | TRBV4-2
TGTGCCAGCGGGAAATGGGGCGCGATCCAAGAGACCCAGTACTTC | CASGKWGAIQETQYF | TRBJ2-5 | . | . | TRBV7-9
TGTGCCAGCAGTTTTGGGACGGGGACCTACTATGGCTACACCTTC | CASSFGTGTYYGYTF | TRBJ1-2 | once | . | TRBV6-6
TGTGCCAGCAGCTATGGACAGCCGATGGGGCATAACTATGGCTACACCTTC | CASSYGQPMGHNYGYTF | TRBJ1-2 | . | . | TRBV5-6
TGCGCCAGCAGCCCCCAGGGGTCACCCCTCCACTTT | CASSPQGSPLHF | TRBJ1-6 | . | . | TRBV5-1
TGTGCCAGCAGCTTGGGGACAGGGCCCTTCTCGGATTCACCCCTCCACTTT | CASSLGTGPFSDSPLHF | TRBJ1-6 | . | TRBD1 | TRBV5-6
TGTGCCAGCAGTTTATCGGCAGGCCCCGAGCAGTACTTC | CASSLSAGPEQYF | TRBJ2-7 | . | . | TRBV12-3/TRBV12-4
TGCGCCAGCAGCCAAGGACAGGGCGACGAGCAGTACTTC | CASSQGQGDEQYF | TRBJ2-7 | . | TRBD1 | TRBV4-1
TGTGCCAGCAGCGCCGGGACAGGTTCGTACAATGAGCAGTTCTTC | CASSAGTGSYNEQFF | TRBJ2-1 | few | TRBD1 | TRBV9
TGTGCCAGCAGCTTAGCGCCACCCGCTAACTATGGCTACACCTTC | CASSLAPPANYGYTF | TRBJ1-2 | . | . | TRBV7-9
TGTGCCAGCAGCTTGGGTCCTCAGCGGGAGGGCCTTTGGGAGCAGTTCTTC | CASSLGPQREGLWEQFF | TRBJ2-1 | . | TRBD2 | TRBV5-4
TGTGCCAGCACCGTCTTAATCTCCTACGAGCAGTACTTC | CASTVLISYEQYF | TRBJ2-7 | . | . | TRBV6-6
TGTGCCAGCAGTTACGGGACAGGGCGATCTGGGGCCAACGTCCTGACTTTC | CASSYGTGRSGANVLTF | TRBJ2-6 | . | TRBD1 | TRBV6-5
TGTGCCAGCAGCGCCTCCCTCCGGGGGCTCTCGGGACCAGATACGCAGTATTTT | CASSASLRGLSGPDTQYF | TRBJ2-3 | . | . | TRBV9
TGTGCCAGTAGCACAAGCGGGGGCGGCTACAATGAGCAGTTCTTC | CASSTSGGGYNEQFF | TRBJ2-1 | . | TRBD2 | TRBV19
TGTGCCAGCAGCTTACCGACTAGCGGGAGGTCGGGGCAAGAGACCCAGTACTTC | CASSLPTSGRSGQETQYF | TRBJ2-5 | once | TRBD2 | TRBV7-8
TGTGCCAGCAGCCCGCCGTACTCCTACAATGAGCAGTTCTTC | CASSPPYSYNEQFF | TRBJ2-1 | once | . | TRBV9